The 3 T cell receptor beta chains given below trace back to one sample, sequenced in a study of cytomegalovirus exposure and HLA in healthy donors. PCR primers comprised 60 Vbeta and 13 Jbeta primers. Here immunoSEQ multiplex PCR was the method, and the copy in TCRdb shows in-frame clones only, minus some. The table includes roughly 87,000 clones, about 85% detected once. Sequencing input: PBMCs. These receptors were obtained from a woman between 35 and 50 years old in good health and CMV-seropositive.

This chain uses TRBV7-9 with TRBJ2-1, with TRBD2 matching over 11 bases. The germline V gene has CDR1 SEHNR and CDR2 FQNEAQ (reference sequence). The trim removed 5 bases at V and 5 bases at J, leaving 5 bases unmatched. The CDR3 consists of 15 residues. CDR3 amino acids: CASSRLAGHHNEQFF. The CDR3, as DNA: TGTGCCAGCAGCCGACTAGCGGGGCACCACAATGAGCAGTTCTTC.

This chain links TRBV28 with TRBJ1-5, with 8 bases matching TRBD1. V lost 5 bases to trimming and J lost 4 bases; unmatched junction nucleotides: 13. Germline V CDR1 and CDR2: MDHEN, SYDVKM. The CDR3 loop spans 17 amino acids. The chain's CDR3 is CASSNYPGQDLNQPQHF. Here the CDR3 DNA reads TGTGCCAGCAGTAACTATCCGGGACAGGACTTGAATCAGCCCCAGCATTTT. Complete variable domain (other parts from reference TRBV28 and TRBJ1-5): DVKVTQSSRYLVKRTGEKVFLECVQDMDHENMFWYRQDPGLGLRLIYFSYDVKMKEKGDIPEGYSVSREKKERFSLILESASTNQTSMYLCASSNYPGQDLNQPQHFGDGTRLSIL.

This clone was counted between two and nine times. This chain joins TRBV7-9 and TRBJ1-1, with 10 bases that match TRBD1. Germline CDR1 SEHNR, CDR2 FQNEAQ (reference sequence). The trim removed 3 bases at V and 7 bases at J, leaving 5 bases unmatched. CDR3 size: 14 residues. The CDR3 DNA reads TGTGCCAGCAGCTTCGGACAGGGGGAGCTTGAAGCTTTCTTT. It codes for CASSFGQGELEAFF.